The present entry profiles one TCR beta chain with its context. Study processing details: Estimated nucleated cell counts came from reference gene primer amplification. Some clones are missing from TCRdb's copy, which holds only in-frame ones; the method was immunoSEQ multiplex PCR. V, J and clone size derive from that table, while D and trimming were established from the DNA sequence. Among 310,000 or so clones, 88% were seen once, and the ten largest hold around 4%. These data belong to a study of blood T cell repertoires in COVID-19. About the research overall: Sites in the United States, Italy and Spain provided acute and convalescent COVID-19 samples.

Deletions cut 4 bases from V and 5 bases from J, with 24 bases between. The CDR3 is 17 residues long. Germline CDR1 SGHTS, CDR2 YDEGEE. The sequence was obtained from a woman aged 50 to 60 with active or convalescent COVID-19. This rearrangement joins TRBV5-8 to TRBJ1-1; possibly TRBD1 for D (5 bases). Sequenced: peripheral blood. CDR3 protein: CASSPWQGTRLRTEAFF. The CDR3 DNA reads TGTGCCAGCAGCCCCTGGCAGGGAACTCGGTTACGTACTGAAGCTTTCTTT. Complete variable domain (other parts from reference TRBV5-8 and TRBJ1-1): EAGVTQSPTHLIKTRGQQATLRCSPISGHTSVYWYQQALGLGLQFLLWYDEGEERNRGNFPPRFSGRQFPNYSSELNVNALELEDSALYLCASSPWQGTRLRTEAFFGQGTRLTVV.